These 7 T cell receptor beta chains came from one sample sequenced in a study of response to subunit inactivated influenza vaccine listed by TCRdb under 2018. The library was prepared using RT-PCR. These reads were obtained on an Illumina HiSeq 2500. Using fastp trimming at Q25 and MiXCR clonotype assembly, TCRdb reanalyzed the public sequencing data and kept in-frame beta chains. Rows matching on CDR3 protein sequence are summarized as one entry with the most common DNA and genes. This sample comprises under 850,000 distinct CDR3 sequences, about a fifth of them detected only once. The ten largest make up under 13% of the sample. Sequenced material: PBMCs from blood, taken about 5 days after vaccination. The receptors here all came from a man in his fifties who received an inactivated influenza vaccine. Donor details come from another sample of the same person, matched by shared clones.

The sample holds a few counts of this clonotype. V usage is TRBV4-3 and J usage is TRBJ1-1, with 9 nucleotides matching TRBD1. The CDR3 contains 19 residues. CDR1 LGHNA and CDR2 YSLEER come from the germline V gene. With 0 bases clipped from V and 4 bases from J, the junction kept 15 bases outside the gene matches. Here the CDR3 DNA reads TGCGCCAGCAGCCAAGATTACAGGGGGCGGAGGGTAACTGGCACTGAAGCTTTCTTT. It encodes CASSQDYRGRRVTGTEAFF.

J is TRBJ2-3 and V is TRBV28; weak D call: TRBD2 (6 bases). Germline V CDR1 and CDR2: MDHEN, SYDVKM. The CDR3 runs 15 residues. Trimming cost V 1 base and J 7 bases, with 15 bases left between them. The CDR3 sequence is CASSLSWGGEHTQYF. The CDR3 coding sequence is TGTGCCAGCAGTTTATCGTGGGGCGGGGAACATACGCAGTATTTT.

The chain employs TRBV9 and TRBJ2-1; 11 bases are a match to TRBD1. This CDR3 contains 16 residues. Germline V gives CDR1 SGDLS, CDR2 YYNGEE. V lost 4 bases, J lost 4 bases, and 7 bases stayed unmatched. The CDR3 DNA follows: TGTGCCAGCAGCACGAGCCGGGACAGGGGGTACAATGAGCAGTTCTTC. This codes for CASSTSRDRGYNEQFF.

This clonotype was observed a handful of times. The chain uses TRBV6-1 and TRBJ2-7; D may correspond to TRBD1 or TRBD2 (5 bases each). The CDR3 spans 13 residues. CDR1 MNHNS and CDR2 SASEGT come from the germline V gene. V lost 7 bases and J lost 2, with 12 bases in between. CDR3 sequence (DNA): TGTGCCAGCACTGGGACCTACCCCTACGAGCAGTACTTC. Translation: CASTGTYPYEQYF.

In this sample, this clonotype turned up many times. The V and J genes are TRBV7-6 and TRBJ2-2, with 12 bases matching TRBD1. With 5 bases clipped from V and 2 bases from J, the junction kept 9 bases outside the gene matches. The CDR3 consists of 18 residues. Germline V gene lookup returns CDR1 SGHVS and CDR2 FNYEAQ. CDR3 nucleotide sequence: TGTGCCAGCAGCCCAACCGGGACAGGGGGCGGTAACACCGGGGAGCTGTTTTTT. It yields the protein CASSPTGTGGGNTGELFF. The whole variable domain, filled in from reference TRBV7-6 and TRBJ2-2, reads GAGVSQSPRYKVTKRGQDVALRCDPISGHVSLYWYRQALGQGPEFLTYFNYEAQQDKSGLPNDRFSAERPEGSISTLTIQRTEQRDSAMYRCASSPTGTGGGNTGELFFGEGSRLTVL.

This clonotype was recorded at least ten times. The V call is TRBV20-1, the J call TRBJ2-1; no definite D call. There are 13 residues in the CDR3. Deletions cut 0 bases from V and 5 bases from J, with 8 bases between. Germline CDR1 DFQATT, CDR2 SNEGSKA (reference sequence). The CDR3 DNA reads TGCAGTGCTAGAGATGGCCGACACAATGAGCAGTTCTTC. Its protein product is CSARDGRHNEQFF.

The chain has TRBV29-1 and TRBJ2-3, with D perhaps matching TRBD2 (6 bases). The germline V gene encodes CDR1 SQVTM and CDR2 ANQGSEA. The CDR3 is 13 amino acids. With 4 bases removed from V and 6 bases from J, the gap between germline ends came to 14 bases. CDR3 region: CSVVGSGSDTQYF. CDR3 bases: TGCAGCGTTGTGGGTAGCGGATCGGATACGCAGTATTTT.